The 24 T cell receptor beta chains below come from one sample, sequenced in a study of beta chain features in type 1 diabetes. Study outcomes and limitations: There was a moderate but significant shortening of TCRB CDR3s in all four CD4+ subsets of Type 1 diabetes patients.

Their antigens remain unidentified. Expressed TCRB transcripts were sequenced after all isolated RNA was converted to cDNA. This table comes from immunoSEQ multiplex PCR, and its TCRdb copy is limited to in-frame clones, with some not included. Among hundreds of thousands of clones listed, about an eighth were seen once. Source material: naive CD4+ T cells from blood. These receptors originate from a man between 18 and 35 years old with type 1 diabetes.

This clone was detected a few times. J is TRBJ2-7 and V is TRBV30; TRBD1 aligns across 8 bases. The CDR3 is made up of 14 amino acids. J lost 2 bases, V lost 2 bases, and 5 bases had no gene match. Germline V gene sequence: CDR1 GTSNPN, CDR2 SVGIG (reference sequence). DNA for the CDR3: TGTGCCTGGAGTAGACAGGGGCGTGCCTACGAGCAGTACTTC. Translation: CAWSRQGRAYEQYF.

This chain uses TRBV28 with TRBJ2-1; the match to TRBD1 covers 8 bases. The CDR3 extends over 16 amino acids. The germline gives CDR1 MDHEN, CDR2 SYDVKM. Unmatched junction bases numbered 12, after V lost 7 bases and J lost 4 bases. The CDR3 DNA is TGTGCCAGCACCTCACCGCCGGGACAGGTGTACAATGAGCAGTTCTTC. It yields the protein CASTSPPGQVYNEQFF.

The chain links TRBV19 to TRBJ1-1; weak D call: TRBD1 (5 bases). The V end was cut by 8 bases, the J end by 0 bases, with 13 bases between. Germline CDR1 reads LNHDA; CDR2 reads SQIVND (reference sequence). The CDR3 has 14 residues. The CDR3 DNA follows: TGTGCCAGTTGGGGCAGTCCCATGAACACTGAAGCTTTCTTT. Amino acids: CASWGSPMNTEAFF.

The chain employs TRBV2 and TRBJ1-5; D not certain. CDR1 is SNHLY and CDR2 is FYNNEI in the germline V gene. The CDR3 has 13 amino acids. Trimming stripped 6 bases from V and 1 base from J, with 7 bases between. This chain's CDR3 is CASRSESNQPQHF. In DNA form, the CDR3 reads TGTGCCAGCAGATCAGAGAGCAATCAGCCCCAGCATTTT.

The CDR3 region is CASSSGGSTDTQYF. The DNA of the CDR3 is TGTGCCAGCAGCTCGGGGGGTAGCACAGATACGCAGTATTTT. This rearrangement joins TRBV5-4 to TRBJ2-3; 7 bases match TRBD2. The CDR3 totals 14 residues. V gave up 3 bases and J gave up 0 bases; unmatched junction bases: 1. Germline loops: CDR1 SGHNT, CDR2 YYREEE (reference sequence).

This clone came up a few times. V is TRBV7-9 and J is TRBJ1-2; D may be TRBD1 (6 bases). Germline V gives CDR1 SEHNR, CDR2 FQNEAQ (reference sequence). CDR3 size: 15 residues. V was pared by 2 bases and J by 6 bases, with 16 bases between. The CDR3 reads CASSLRGRTDNGYTF. The CDR3 DNA follows: TGTGCCAGCAGCTTAAGAGGCCGGACAGATAATGGCTACACCTTC.

The gene calls are TRBV29-1 and TRBJ1-4; D call uncertain. The CDR3 extends over 13 amino acids. V lost 3 bases and J lost 8, with 13 bases in between. The germline gives CDR1 SQVTM, CDR2 ANQGSEA. The CDR3 sequence: CSVERPSEEKLFF. The CDR3 DNA reads TGCAGCGTTGAGAGGCCCTCGGAGGAAAAACTGTTTTTT.

This clone has only a few counts. V and J are TRBV5-4 and TRBJ2-1, with 7 bases identical to TRBD2. This CDR3 comprises 16 residues. V lost 0 bases and J lost 2; bases outside the gene matches: 5. Germline V gene sequence: CDR1 SGHNT, CDR2 YYREEE (reference sequence). CDR3 protein: CASSLGGGGPYNEQFF. The CDR3, as DNA: TGTGCCAGCAGCTTGGGAGGCGGGGGACCCTACAATGAGCAGTTCTTC.

This clone has a handful of counts. The V and J genes are TRBV4-1 and TRBJ1-2; D gene unclear. This CDR3 comprises 15 residues. Trimming left V 0 bases short and J 0 bases short, with 8 bases between. Germline V gene sequence: CDR1 MGHRA, CDR2 YSYEKL. The CDR3 DNA reads TGCGCCAGCAGCCAAGAAGTTGGCACTAACTATGGCTACACCTTC. Protein product: CASSQEVGTNYGYTF.

The chain has TRBV5-6 and TRBJ2-7, with D perhaps TRBD2 (6 bases). Germline CDR1 reads SGHDT; CDR2 reads YYEEEE. V was cut by 4 bases and J by 5 bases, with 28 bases left in between. CDR3 length: 18 residues. CDR3 bases: TGTGCCAGCAGCGCGGGGCTAGCCGAGATTGGAGGATGGGACGAGCAGTACTTC. It is translated as CASSAGLAEIGGWDEQYF.

This clone appeared a few times. The same CDR3 also results from other DNA sequences found in this sample. This sequence joins TRBV9 and TRBJ2-3, with 8 bases lining up with TRBD2. Germline V gene data show CDR1 as SGDLS and CDR2 as YYNGEE. There are 15 residues in the CDR3. V gave up 0 bases and J gave up 0 bases; unmatched junction bases: 0. The CDR3 nucleotides read TGTGCCAGCAGCGTAGCGGGGGGGAGCACAGATACGCAGTATTTT. Residues: CASSVAGGSTDTQYF.

J is TRBJ2-3 and V is TRBV7-2; D uncertain. The germline V and J ends were trimmed by 1 base and 3 bases, with 8 bases remaining between them. The germline gives CDR1 SGHTA, CDR2 FQGNSA. The CDR3 contains 14 residues. This CDR3 is CASSLVGLTDTQYF. CDR3 nucleotide sequence: TGTGCCAGCAGCTTAGTGGGCCTGACAGATACGCAGTATTTT. The whole variable domain, filled in from reference TRBV7-2 and TRBJ2-3, reads GAGVSQSPSNKVTEKGKDVELRCDPISGHTALYWYRQSLGQGLEFLIYFQGNSAPDKSGLPSDRFSAERTGGSVSTLTIQRTQQEDSAVYLCASSLVGLTDTQYFGPGTRLTVL.

The genes are TRBV29-1 and TRBJ1-1; D is undetermined. Germline CDR1 and CDR2: SQVTM and ANQGSEA. V lost 5 bases, J lost 0 bases, and 13 bases lay in between. There are 14 residues in the CDR3. This CDR3 reads CSVSKTVMNTEAFF. In DNA form, the CDR3 reads TGCAGCGTTTCCAAGACGGTCATGAACACTGAAGCTTTCTTT.

CDR3 in DNA: TGTGCCAGCAGGTCAGACCCTACCGGGGAGCTGTTTTTT. Translation gives CASRSDPTGELFF. This rearrangement joins TRBV11-3 to TRBJ2-2; no reliable D call. This CDR3 is 13 amino acids long. In germline, CDR1 is SGHNT, CDR2 YENEEA. The germline V and J ends were trimmed by 6 bases and 5 bases, with 10 bases remaining between them.

In this sample, this clone turned up a few times. The chain is built from TRBV4-1 and TRBJ2-3; D not certain. Per germline, CDR1 MGHRA and CDR2 YSYEKL. Trimming left V 0 bases short and J 2 bases short, with 12 bases between. This CDR3 spans 16 amino acids. The CDR3 protein is CASSQEGPPNTDTQYF. The CDR3 nucleotides are TGCGCCAGCAGCCAAGAAGGTCCCCCAAACACAGATACGCAGTATTTT.

A few counts support this clone. This sample also contains other DNA sequences that code for the same CDR3. The chain uses TRBV5-1 and TRBJ1-1, with a possible D match to TRBD1 (5 bases). The CDR3 runs to 14 residues. V was cut by 0 bases and J by 2 bases, with 8 bases left in between. Germline V gene data show CDR1 as SGHRS and CDR2 as YFSETQ. The CDR3 nucleotides are TGCGCCAGCAGCTTGGAAGGGGTAAACACTGAAGCTTTCTTT. The encoded protein is CASSLEGVNTEAFF.

This clone was seen a handful of times. The J gene is TRBJ1-6, the V gene TRBV28; TRBD1 is a possible D gene (5 bases). This CDR3 spans 13 amino acids. Trimming shortened V by 7 bases and J by 5 bases, and 9 bases separated the two germline ends. Germline V gene lookup returns CDR1 MDHEN and CDR2 SYDVKM. CDR3 loop: CASMPGDNSPLHF. The CDR3 bases are TGTGCCAGCATGCCGGGGGATAATTCACCCCTCCACTTT. Using reference TRBV28 and TRBJ1-6 for the parts outside the CDR3, the full variable domain is DVKVTQSSRYLVKRTGEKVFLECVQDMDHENMFWYRQDPGLGLRLIYFSYDVKMKEKGDIPEGYSVSREKKERFSLILESASTNQTSMYLCASMPGDNSPLHFGNGTRLTVT.

This clone has a handful of counts. The chain links TRBV7-2 to TRBJ2-3, with D unresolved. There are 14 residues in the CDR3. Per germline, CDR1 SGHTA and CDR2 FQGNSA. V gave up 1 base and J gave up 1 base, with 6 bases separating them. Here the CDR3 reads CASSLDWGTDTQYF. In DNA, the CDR3 is TGTGCCAGCAGCTTAGATTGGGGCACAGATACGCAGTATTTT.

This clone has only a few counts. This sequence joins TRBV7-9 and TRBJ1-1; unclear D gene. The CDR3 contains 15 residues. Trimming pared 1 base from V and 3 bases from J, leaving 12 bases between. Germline V gene data show CDR1 as SEHNR and CDR2 as FQNEAQ (reference sequence). DNA of the CDR3: TGTGCCAGCAGCTTAGGTAGTATTCGAGACACTGAAGCTTTCTTT. It encodes CASSLGSIRDTEAFF.

CDR3 sequence (DNA): TGTGCCAGCAGTTACGGCGGGGGGGTGTGGGAGACCCAGTACTTC. As protein: CASSYGGGVWETQYF. This rearrangement joins TRBV6-5 to TRBJ2-5, with 9 bases that match TRBD2. Germline V CDR1 and CDR2: MNHEY, SVGAGI. CDR3 length: 15 residues. Trimming took 2 bases from V and 5 from J; bases not matched to a gene: 6.

This clone has more than one count but fewer than ten. The V and J genes are TRBV29-1 and TRBJ2-3; TRBD1 matches at 8 bases. This CDR3 is built from 14 residues. V was pared by 4 bases and J by 4 bases, with 7 bases of the junction left unmatched. Germline assignment: CDR1 SQVTM and CDR2 ANQGSEA. The CDR3 bases are TGCAGCGTTGGGGCAGGGGGCATTCCAGATACGCAGTATTTT. It codes for CSVGAGGIPDTQYF.

This clone was seen a handful of times. The chain carries TRBV18 and TRBJ2-2; the D gene is possibly TRBD2 (6 bases). V was trimmed by 2 bases and J by 7 bases, leaving 11 bases between them. Germline CDR1 is KGHSH and CDR2 is LQKENI. The CDR3 has 14 amino acids. Here the CDR3 DNA reads TGTGCCAGCTCACCATCGGAGGGGATCGGGGAGCTGTTTTTT. As protein: CASSPSEGIGELFF.

This clone was seen a few times. This chain links TRBV7-2 with TRBJ2-2; perhaps TRBD2 as D (5 bases). Germline lookup yields CDR1 SGHTA and CDR2 FQGNSA. The ends were cut back, 10 bases at V and 0 bases at J, with 18 bases in the middle. The CDR3 is made up of 16 amino acids. The CDR3 sequence is CATKRREGSNTGELFF. The CDR3, as DNA: TGTGCCACCAAGCGACGTGAGGGTTCGAACACCGGGGAGCTGTTTTTT.

This clone has more than one count but fewer than ten. This chain uses TRBV5-1 with TRBJ2-7; D ambiguous. Germline CDR1 and CDR2: SGHRS and YFSETQ. The CDR3 covers 13 residues. V lost 0 bases and J 5 bases, leaving 9 bases between the germline ends. The CDR3 DNA reads TGCGCCAGCAGCTTGGCCTTCGGAAACGAGCAGTACTTC. This translates into CASSLAFGNEQYF.